The source of this T cell receptor beta chain is a study of control samples from healthy donors and cancer patients. Some clones are missing from TCRdb's copy, which holds only in-frame ones; the method was immunoSEQ multiplex PCR. The data show hundreds of thousands of clones, more than 65% seen once. The J segment lost 4 bases and the V segment lost 0 bases, leaving 4 bases of the junction unmatched. CDR1 is SGDLS and CDR2 is YYNGEE in the germline V gene. This CDR3 comprises 15 residues. The specimen was PBMCs. V is TRBV9 and J is TRBJ2-1, with 7 bases aligning to TRBD1. This TCR was recovered from an older woman with lung cancer. In nucleotides, the CDR3 is TGTGCCAGCAGCGTAGAGGGACAGCTATACAATGAGCAGTTCTTC. Its translation: CASSVEGQLYNEQFF.